A single sample gave rise to the 25 T cell receptor beta chains below, sequenced in a study of cytotoxic CD8 clonotypes in ibrutinib-treated CLL. The repertoire was sequenced with immunoSEQ multiplex PCR; TCRdb's copy has only in-frame clones and lacks some. The sample has 130,000 to 150,000 clones; around 80% are singletons. The sample here was PBMCs, taken after 12 months of ibrutinib treatment. These receptors all stem from a human donor with chronic lymphocytic leukemia.

The J gene is TRBJ2-1, the V gene TRBV7-8; the D is unclear. The CDR3 consists of 15 residues. V lost 0 bases, J lost 0 bases, and 6 bases lay in between. Per germline, CDR1 SGHVS and CDR2 FQNEAQ. Here the CDR3 DNA reads TGTGCCAGCAGCTTAGCGCTGAGCTCCTACAATGAGCAGTTCTTC. It is translated as CASSLALSSYNEQFF.

The chain couples TRBV4-1 to TRBJ2-3; TRBD1 matches at 7 bases. Trimming at V came to 2 bases and at J to 2 bases, leaving 7 bases not matched to a gene. The CDR3 totals 16 residues. Looked up from germline, CDR1 is MGHRA and CDR2 is YSYEKL. The DNA of the CDR3 is TGCGCCAGCAGCCAAAGTGGGGGACAGACCACAGATACGCAGTATTTT. Amino acids: CASSQSGGQTTDTQYF.

This clone came up a few times. V gene TRBV5-5 combines with J gene TRBJ1-2; D might be TRBD1 (6 bases). The CDR3 length is 18 residues. CDR1 is SGHKS and CDR2 is YYEKEE in the germline V gene (reference sequence). V lost 4 bases and J 3 bases, leaving 25 bases between the germline ends. CDR3 protein: CASSLQPHNRVGDYGYTF. Written as DNA, the CDR3 is TGTGCCAGCAGCCTACAACCGCACAACAGGGTCGGGGACTATGGCTACACCTTC.

This clone was seen once. The rearrangement joins TRBV6-6 to TRBJ2-1, with 7 bases fitting TRBD1. This CDR3 has 14 amino acids. The germline V gene encodes CDR1 MNHNY and CDR2 SVGAGI (reference sequence). Trimming at V came to 6 bases and at J to 4 bases, leaving 6 bases not matched to a gene. This CDR3 reads CASRNGQAYNEQFF. DNA of the CDR3: TGTGCCAGCAGGAACGGACAGGCATACAATGAGCAGTTCTTC.

This chain uses TRBV29-1 with TRBJ1-1; TRBD1 matches at 8 bases. After removal of 2 bases from V and 0 bases from J, the junction contained 2 bases not matched to a gene. The germline CDR1 and CDR2 sequences are SQVTM and ANQGSEA. The CDR3 has 14 amino acids. The CDR3 region is CSVERTGMNTEAFF. As DNA, the CDR3 is TGCAGCGTTGAACGGACAGGGATGAACACTGAAGCTTTCTTT.

The chain recombines TRBV7-2 with TRBJ1-3, with D unresolved. From germline, CDR1 is SGHTA and CDR2 FQGNSA. The CDR3 is 12 residues long. The ends were cut back, 8 bases at V and 4 bases at J, with 9 bases in the middle. DNA of the CDR3: TGTGCCAGCTCCTACTCCGGAAACACCATATATTTT. It codes for CASSYSGNTIYF.

The CDR3 nucleotides read TGTGCCACCAGCAGAGGAGGGGATTACAATGAGCAGTTCTTC. Translation: CATSRGGDYNEQFF. The chain couples TRBV15 to TRBJ2-1; D may match TRBD1 or TRBD2 (5 bases each). The V end lost 1 base, the J end lost 4 bases, and 8 bases lay between the germline ends. This CDR3 spans 14 amino acids. Germline values: CDR1 LNHNV, CDR2 YYDKDF (reference sequence).

The rearrangement joins TRBV7-8 to TRBJ2-7; TRBD2 aligns across 10 bases. After removal of 5 bases from V and 5 bases from J, the junction contained 9 bases not matched to a gene. Germline CDR1 and CDR2: SGHVS and FQNEAQ. The CDR3 sequence is 15 residues long. The CDR3 region is CASSGPWLAGDEQYF. CDR3 in DNA: TGTGCCAGCAGCGGCCCGTGGCTAGCGGGAGACGAGCAGTACTTC.

A single count supports this clone. The chain's CDR3 is CASRLSPNTEAFF. The CDR3 DNA sequence: TGTGCCAGCAGATTGTCCCCCAACACTGAAGCTTTCTTT. The genes are TRBV6-4 and TRBJ1-1; D remains unclear. Trimming cost V 6 bases and J 2 bases, with 10 bases left between them. The CDR3 loop spans 13 amino acids. The V gene's germline CDR1 is MRHNA and CDR2 SNTAGT.

This chain connects TRBV6-8 to TRBJ2-7; 9 nucleotides match TRBD2. Germline V gives CDR1 MNHGY, CDR2 SAAAGT. The CDR3 sequence is 16 residues long. The V gene end was trimmed by 3 bases and the J gene end by 3 bases; junction bases not matched to a gene: 9. The DNA of the CDR3 is TGTGCCAGCAGTTATTTAAGGCGGGAGGGCCGCTACGAGCAGTACTTC. Translation: CASSYLRREGRYEQYF.

In the case of this clone: Relative to the germline gene, one junction end is altered; a read error may explain this. The rearrangement uses TRBV4-2 and TRBJ2-1; TRBD1 matches at 8 bases. The CDR3 loop spans 16 amino acids. CDR1 is LGHNA, CDR2 YNFKEQ, per germline. As DNA, the CDR3 is TGTGCCAGCAGCAAAGACGCGACAGGGGATAACAATGAGCAGTTCTTC. Translation: CASSKDATGDNNEQFF.

The gene calls are TRBV10-1 and TRBJ2-1, with D unresolved. Germline V gives CDR1 WNHNN, CDR2 SYGVQD (reference sequence). Trimming shortened V by 0 bases and J by 4 bases, and 4 bases separated the two germline ends. This CDR3 is built from 13 residues. CDR3 DNA sequence: TGCGCCAGCAGTGAGTCGGCGTACAATGAGCAGTTCTTC. This translates into CASSESAYNEQFF.

This clone showed up just once. The CDR3: CASSQSRGTQYF. The CDR3 nucleotides are TGTGCCAGCAGCCAGAGCCGTGGGACCCAGTACTTC. V is TRBV6-5 and J is TRBJ2-5; no clear D. CDR1 is MNHEY and CDR2 is SVGAGI in the germline V gene. The CDR3 is 12 residues long. The V and J ends lost 6 bases and 7 bases respectively, with 12 bases between them.

This clone was counted only a few times. The CDR3 DNA follows: TGTGCCAGCAGCAGAGGACAGGGGATGCATGAAAAACTGTTTTTT. It specifies CASSRGQGMHEKLFF. The V call is TRBV7-9, the J call TRBJ1-4, with 9 bases matching TRBD1. The CDR3 consists of 15 residues. J gave up 6 bases and V 5 bases, and 7 bases lay outside the gene matches. Germline-derived CDR1 and CDR2 are SEHNR and FQNEAQ (reference sequence).

The chain couples TRBV2 to TRBJ1-3; no firm D call. The CDR3 contains 16 residues. Trimming removed 2 bases from V and 2 bases from J, with 13 bases in between. Germline-derived CDR1 and CDR2 are SNHLY and FYNNEI. CDR3 nucleotides: TGTGCCAGCAGTGAACTGTCTAGGGTTACTGGAAACACCATATATTTT. Translation: CASSELSRVTGNTIYF.

The chain is built from TRBV11-3 and TRBJ2-6, with 8 bases fitting TRBD1. This CDR3 comprises 17 residues. The junction had 7 bases not matched to a gene; V was cut back by 6 bases and J by 0 bases. Germline assignment: CDR1 SGHNT and CDR2 YENEEA. CDR3 DNA sequence: TGTGCCAGCAGTCCAGGGGGCCCTCTCTCTGGGGCCAACGTCCTGACTTTC. Its protein is CASSPGGPLSGANVLTF.

The CDR3 nucleotides read TGCAGCGTTGGGCCGATAGCCCCAGACACCCAAGAGACCCAGTACTTC. Translating it yields CSVGPIAPDTQETQYF. The chain recombines TRBV29-1 with TRBJ2-5; D remains ambiguous. V was clipped by 4 bases and J by 1 base, with 19 bases between them. This CDR3 has 16 amino acids. Germline CDR1 is SQVTM and CDR2 is ANQGSEA.

This clone has a handful of counts. The chain links TRBV30 to TRBJ1-4; D is ambiguous. The germline V gene has CDR1 GTSNPN and CDR2 SVGIG (reference sequence). Trimming left V 5 bases short and J 6 bases short, with 7 bases between. The CDR3 extends over 11 amino acids. CDR3 amino acids: CAWGEDEKLFF. CDR3 nucleotides: TGTGCCTGGGGGGAAGATGAAAAACTGTTTTTT.

The CDR3 sequence is CASKRQGSYSYNEQFF. The CDR3 DNA reads as TGCGCCAGCAAAAGACAGGGGAGTTACTCCTACAATGAGCAGTTCTTC. The chain carries TRBV5-1 and TRBJ2-1, with TRBD1 matching 8 bases. CDR3 length: 16 residues. Per the germline V gene, CDR1 is SGHRS and CDR2 is YFSETQ. V shed 6 bases, J shed 0 bases, and the junction held 8 bases outside the gene matches.

A single count supports this clone. The CDR3 here is CASSFRLGEKLFF. The CDR3 nucleotides read TGTGCCAGCAGCTTCAGGTTGGGCGAAAAACTGTTTTTT. V and J are TRBV7-2 and TRBJ1-4; no definite D call. Germline values: CDR1 SGHTA, CDR2 FQGNSA. The CDR3 extends over 13 amino acids. With 3 bases removed from V and 8 bases from J, the gap between germline ends came to 10 bases.

This clone was counted between two and nine times. J is TRBJ1-5 and V is TRBV18; no firm D call. Trimming left V 4 bases short and J 5 bases short, with 9 bases between. CDR1 is KGHSH, CDR2 LQKENI, per germline. The CDR3 is made up of 13 amino acids. DNA of the CDR3: TGTGCCAGCTCACGTTTAAGTGATCAGCCCCAGCATTTT. It specifies CASSRLSDQPQHF.

The chain joins TRBV6-1 to TRBJ2-1, with D tentatively TRBD2 (5 bases). Trimming shortened V by 0 bases and J by 4 bases, and 10 bases separated the two germline ends. The germline V gene encodes CDR1 MNHNS and CDR2 SASEGT. The CDR3 has 15 amino acids. This CDR3 is CASSEALSGYNEQFF. CDR3 bases: TGTGCCAGCAGTGAAGCCTTATCGGGGTACAATGAGCAGTTCTTC.

The J gene is TRBJ2-1, the V gene TRBV2; D is undetermined. The length of the CDR3 is 14 residues. The V end was cut by 6 bases, the J end by 5 bases, with 14 bases between. The germline V gene encodes CDR1 SNHLY and CDR2 FYNNEI. CDR3 amino acids: CASRITGLNNEQFF. CDR3 sequence (DNA): TGTGCCAGCAGAATTACGGGCCTTAACAATGAGCAGTTCTTC.

The J gene is TRBJ1-2, the V gene TRBV20-1, with D possibly matching TRBD1 (6 bases). Between the trimmed V and J ends, which lost 6 bases and 7 bases, there was a span of 6 bases. The CDR3 spans 9 residues. From germline, CDR1 is DFQATT and CDR2 SNEGSKA (reference sequence). This chain's CDR3 is CSARGGYTF. Here the CDR3 DNA reads TGCAGTGCCAGGGGTGGCTACACCTTC.

V gene TRBV27 combines with J gene TRBJ2-7, with D perhaps being TRBD1 or TRBD2 (6 bases each). The V gene lost 6 bases and the J gene lost 3 bases, with 15 bases spanning the gap. CDR3 length: 14 amino acids. From germline, CDR1 is MNHEY and CDR2 SMNVEV (reference sequence). The CDR3, as DNA: TGTGCCAGCAGCCCGGGGGCCGTCTTCTACGAGCAGTACTTC. Translating it yields CASSPGAVFYEQYF.